This entry features one T cell receptor beta chain sequence. Using immunoSEQ multiplex PCR, the repertoire was profiled, and TCRdb retains in-frame clones only, with some absent. The repertoire has a few hundred thousand clones, 70% to 90% of them found once; the top ten carry around 9.5%. This CDR3 is built from 12 residues. Losses at the gene ends were 11 bases for V and 3 bases for J; bases not matched to a gene: 7. The germline V gene encodes CDR1 SGHTA and CDR2 FQGTGA. The data were taken from a study of blood T cell repertoires in COVID-19. About the research overall: Specimens from acute and convalescent COVID-19 originated in the United States, Italy and Spain.

The receptor's source is a woman between 40 and 55 years old who had recovered from COVID-19. The sample comprised PBMCs or T cells enriched from blood (not recorded which). V usage is TRBV7-3 and J usage is TRBJ2-7; 7 bases are shared with TRBD2. The CDR3 DNA sequence: TGTGCCGACAACCGGGGGGTCTACGAGCAGTACTTC. This sequence encodes CADNRGVYEQYF.